The source of this T cell receptor beta chain is a study of cytotoxic CD8 clonotypes in ibrutinib-treated CLL. Whole-study context: Patient counts were approximately 12 relapsed/refractory, some 14 treatment-naive and some 17 IGHV unmutated. Study-wide points: At progression, clonality fell back toward baseline after rising at ibrutinib response.

Assay used: immunoSEQ multiplex PCR; TCRdb lists only in-frame clones, some missing. The repertoire includes some 43,000 clones, less than 70% of them detected once, and about 13% sits in the top ten. For TCR beta libraries, roughly 2 micrograms of genomic DNA were obtained from cryopreserved PBMCs. With respect to this clone: The antigen remains undetermined.

The V end was cut by 3 bases, the J end by 8 bases, with 11 bases between. CDR3 length: 13 amino acids. Germline CDR1 reads KGHSH; CDR2 reads LQKENI. The sequence came from a human donor with chronic lymphocytic leukemia. Sequences were derived from PBMCs, sampled after 12 months of ibrutinib treatment. The rearrangement uses TRBV18 and TRBJ2-1, with a tentative D call TRBD2 (5 bases). CDR3: CASSPDGVDEQFF. CDR3 bases: TGTGCCAGCTCACCGGACGGGGTCGATGAGCAGTTCTTC. Drawing the rest from reference TRBV18 and TRBJ2-1, the complete variable domain is NAGVMQNPRHLVRRRGQEARLRCSPMKGHSHVYWYRQLPEEGLKFMVYLQKENIIDESGMPKERFSAEFPKEGPSILRIQQVVRGDSAAYFCASSPDGVDEQFFGPGTRLTVL.